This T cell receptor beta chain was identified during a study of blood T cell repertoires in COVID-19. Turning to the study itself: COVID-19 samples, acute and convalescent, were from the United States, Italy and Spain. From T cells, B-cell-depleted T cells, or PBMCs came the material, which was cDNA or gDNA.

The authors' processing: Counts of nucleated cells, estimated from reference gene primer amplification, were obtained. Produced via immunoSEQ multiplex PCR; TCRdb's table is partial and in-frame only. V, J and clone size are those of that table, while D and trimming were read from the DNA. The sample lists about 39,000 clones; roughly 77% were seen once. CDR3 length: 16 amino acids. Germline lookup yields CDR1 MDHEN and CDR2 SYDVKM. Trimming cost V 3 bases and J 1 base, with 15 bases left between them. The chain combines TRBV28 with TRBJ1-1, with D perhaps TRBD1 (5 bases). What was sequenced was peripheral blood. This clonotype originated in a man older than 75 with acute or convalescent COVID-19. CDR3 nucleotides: TGTGCCAGCAGTTTGCAAAGGGGCGGGGAGAACACTGAAGCTTTCTTT. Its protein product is CASSLQRGGENTEAFF.